Listed below are T cell receptor beta chains from one sample, sequenced in a study of metastatic and nonmetastatic thyroid tumors. MiXCR reprocessed the PCR reads for TCRdb. The sample shows about 15,000 clones, 25% to 35% of them seen only once. Sequencing was done on a sample of tumor tissue. Receptors were obtained from a male donor with papillary thyroid cancer or a benign thyroid nodule (not recorded which). Some clones in this sample may be carry-over from other donors' samples. Each CDR3 is given with its conserved first and last residue.

TRBJ2-5 TRBV11-2 CASSLWAAGAGGQENQYF
TRBJ2-5 TRBV2 CASIGRDFQETQYF
TRBJ2-7 TRBV6-1 CASRREPAEQYF
TRBJ2-7 TRBV5-1 CASSFGLAGRSSYEQYF
TRBJ1-6 TRBV2 CASIAGAQYSPLHF
TRBJ2-1 TRBV28 CASSSGRGDEQFF
TRBJ1-2 TRBV20-1 CSATRGNYGYTF
TRBJ2-1 TRBV20-1 CSARSGGDYNEQFF
TRBJ1-1 TRBV28 CASRMTGVTPKAFF
TRBJ2-1 TRBV20-1 CSGEGSQEQFF
TRBJ2-1 TRBV2 CASSEDRTGSPYNEQFF
TRBJ2-7 TRBV27 CASRVHEQYF
TRBJ1-2 TRBV6-4 CSILDRGHSGYTF
TRBJ2-5 TRBV7-9 CASSLAGPVLLQETQYF
TRBJ2-1 TRBV4-1 CASSLPGQGLHEQFF
TRBJ2-7 TRBV19 CATTGTGYEQYF
TRBJ2-1 TRBV30 CAWSTLAGSVYNEQFF
TRBJ1-6 TRBV11-2 CASSLEPSYNSPLHF
TRBJ1-6 TRBV10-2 CASSEGWSPLHF
TRBJ2-2 TRBV13 CASSLGYNTGELFF
TRBJ2-3 TRBV28 CASSSGTDYTDTQYF
TRBJ1-3 TRBV5-6 CASSSLGQGENTIYF
TRBJ2-1 TRBV6-6 CASIYPSVAGDSYNEQFF